This note documents a single T cell receptor beta chain sequence. The data belong to a study of CD8 T cells in Susac syndrome. TCR beta sequencing covered blood CD8+ and CD4+ T cells. As judged by recently defined diagnostic criteria, patients with Susac syndrome had definite or probable disease. Negative isolation yielded the CD8+ and CD4+ T cells, while FACS enriched the TEMRA cells. The V gene's germline CDR1 is DFQATT and CDR2 SNEGSKA (reference sequence). V trimming: 3 bases; J trimming: 0 bases; junction bases outside the gene matches: 6. The CDR3 contains 16 residues. Random-hexamer reverse transcription was applied to roughly 0.5 to 1 ug RNA. An immunoSEQ multiplex PCR amplified TCR beta CDR3 over 54 Vbeta and 13 Jbeta. Each CDR3 protein is one row after TCRdb ran MiXCR on the immunoSEQ multiplex PCR reads. The repertoire holds 130,000 to 150,000 distinct CDR3 sequences, under 97% seen once, with over 0.075% in the top ten.

The clonotype originates from a human donor with Susac syndrome. This chain links TRBV20-1 with TRBJ2-1, with 9 positions matching TRBD2. The sample was CD4+ T cells from PBMCs. Here the CDR3 DNA reads TGCAGTGCTAGCTACAATAGCGGGAGCTCCTACAATGAGCAGTTCTTC. It is translated as CSASYNSGSSYNEQFF.